The 2 T cell receptor beta chains below were found in one sample sequenced in a study of cytomegalovirus exposure and HLA in healthy donors. PCR amplification relied on 60 Vbeta primers (plus 13 Jbeta primers). Generated by immunoSEQ multiplex PCR, the TCRdb table keeps only in-frame clones and is missing some. The sample lists roughly 130,000 clones, about 85% seen once, with more than 3% in the top ten. Material for sequencing was PBMCs. These receptors were taken from a female donor in good health and CMV-seronegative.

This clone was seen only once. The CDR3 sequence: CASSRSWGSGGPRTYEQFF. In nucleotides, the CDR3 is TGCGCCAGCAGCCGGTCGTGGGGGTCGGGAGGGCCAAGAACCTATGAGCAGTTCTTC. This chain joins TRBV4-1 and TRBJ2-1; 8 nucleotides align to TRBD2. The germline CDR1 and CDR2 sequences are MGHRA and YSYEKL. The V gene end was trimmed by 4 bases and the J gene end by 8 bases; junction bases not matched to a gene: 22. The CDR3 totals 19 residues.

CDR3 loop: CASSRGSTSNYGYTF. The CDR3 DNA is TGTGCCAGCAGTCGGGGGTCGACCTCTAACTATGGCTACACCTTC. The genes are TRBV27 and TRBJ1-2, with TRBD1 as a possible D gene (5 bases). Germline loops: CDR1 MNHEY, CDR2 SMNVEV (reference sequence). Trimming removed 5 bases from V and 0 bases from J, with 13 bases in between. The CDR3 sequence is 15 residues long.